This T cell receptor (beta chain) emerged from a study of immune evolution from preneoplasia to lung adenocarcinoma. Study-wide results and limits: From normal lung to invasive adenocarcinoma, top clone frequencies appeared to decrease. Later-stage lesions appeared to have more T cells, more diversity, less clonality.

A word on this clone: Its cognate antigen is unknown.

Per the germline V gene, CDR1 is MNHNY and CDR2 is SVGAGI (reference sequence). This CDR3 spans 15 amino acids. J lost 6 bases, V lost 6 bases, and 7 bases had no gene match. Patients had resection in Japan or China between about 2014 and 2017. Histologic diagnosis was independently verified by two lung pathologists. Here immunoSEQ multiplex PCR was the method, and the copy in TCRdb shows in-frame clones only, minus some. This table holds thousands of clones, about four fifths found once. This sequence originates from an older donor with lung adenocarcinoma. The chain combines TRBV6-6 with TRBJ2-1, with TRBD1 identical over 11 bases. Sequenced material: FFPE adjacent normal lung tissue. DNA of the CDR3: TGTGCCAGCAGCTCAGGACAGGGGGCGGGCAATGAGCAGTTCTTC. Translation: CASSSGQGAGNEQFF.